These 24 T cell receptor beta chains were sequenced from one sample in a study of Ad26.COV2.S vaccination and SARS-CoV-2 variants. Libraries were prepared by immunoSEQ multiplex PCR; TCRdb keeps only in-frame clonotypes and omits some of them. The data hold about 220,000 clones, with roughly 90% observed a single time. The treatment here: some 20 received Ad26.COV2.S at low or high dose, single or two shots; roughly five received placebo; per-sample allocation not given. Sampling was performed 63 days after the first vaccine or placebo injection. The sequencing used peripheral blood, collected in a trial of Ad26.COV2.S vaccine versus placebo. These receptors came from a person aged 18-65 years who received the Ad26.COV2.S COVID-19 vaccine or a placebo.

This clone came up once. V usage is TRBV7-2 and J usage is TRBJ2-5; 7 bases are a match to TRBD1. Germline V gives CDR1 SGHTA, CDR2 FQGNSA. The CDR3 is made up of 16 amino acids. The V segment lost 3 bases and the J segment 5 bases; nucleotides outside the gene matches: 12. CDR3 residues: CASSFSTGNIVETQYF. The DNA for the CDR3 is TGTGCCAGCAGCTTTTCGACAGGGAACATCGTTGAGACCCAGTACTTC.

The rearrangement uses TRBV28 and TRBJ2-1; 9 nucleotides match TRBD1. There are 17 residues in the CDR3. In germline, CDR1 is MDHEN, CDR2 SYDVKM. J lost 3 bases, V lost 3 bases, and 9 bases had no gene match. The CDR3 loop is CASSLYSGTGYYNEQFF. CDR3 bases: TGTGCCAGCAGTTTGTATTCCGGGACAGGGTACTACAATGAGCAGTTCTTC.

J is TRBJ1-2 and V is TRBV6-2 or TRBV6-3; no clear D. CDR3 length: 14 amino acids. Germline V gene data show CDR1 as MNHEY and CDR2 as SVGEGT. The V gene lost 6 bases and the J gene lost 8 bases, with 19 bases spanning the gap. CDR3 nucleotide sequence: TGTGCCAGCAGCCTCCCGTCTACAGCTATGGGCTACACCTTC. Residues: CASSLPSTAMGYTF.

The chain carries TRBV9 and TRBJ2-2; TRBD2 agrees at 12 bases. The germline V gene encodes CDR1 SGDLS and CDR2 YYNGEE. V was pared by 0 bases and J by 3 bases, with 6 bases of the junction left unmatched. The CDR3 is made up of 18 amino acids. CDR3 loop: CASSVVTSGGFYTGELFF. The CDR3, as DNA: TGTGCCAGCAGCGTAGTCACTAGCGGGGGGTTCTACACCGGGGAGCTGTTTTTT.

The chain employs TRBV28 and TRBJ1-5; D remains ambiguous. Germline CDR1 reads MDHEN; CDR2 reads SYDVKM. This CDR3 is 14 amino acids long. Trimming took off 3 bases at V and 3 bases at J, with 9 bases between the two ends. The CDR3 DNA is TGTGCCAGCAGTTTCCCTGAGCTCAATCAGCCCCAGCATTTT. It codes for CASSFPELNQPQHF.

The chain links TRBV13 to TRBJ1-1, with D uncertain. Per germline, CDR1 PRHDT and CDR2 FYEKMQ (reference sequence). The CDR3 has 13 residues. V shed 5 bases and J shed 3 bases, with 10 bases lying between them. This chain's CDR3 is CASSRFGDTEAFF. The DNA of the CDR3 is TGTGCCAGCAGCCGCTTCGGTGACACTGAAGCTTTCTTT.

The CDR3 coding sequence is TGTGCCACCAGCAGAGATCCGGGGGAGAGGGGGATGCCCGGGGAGCTGTTTTTT. The encoded protein is CATSRDPGERGMPGELFF. V and J are TRBV15 and TRBJ2-2; D possibly matches TRBD1 or TRBD2 (6 bases each). V was trimmed by 0 bases and J by 6 bases, leaving 20 bases between them. CDR3 length: 18 residues. Germline loops: CDR1 LNHNV, CDR2 YYDKDF (reference sequence).

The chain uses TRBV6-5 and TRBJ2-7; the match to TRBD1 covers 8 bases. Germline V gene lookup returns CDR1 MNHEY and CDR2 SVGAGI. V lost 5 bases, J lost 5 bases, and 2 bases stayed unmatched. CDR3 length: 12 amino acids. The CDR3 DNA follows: TGTGCCAGCAGTAGACAGGGGAACGAGCAGTACTTC. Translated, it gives CASSRQGNEQYF.

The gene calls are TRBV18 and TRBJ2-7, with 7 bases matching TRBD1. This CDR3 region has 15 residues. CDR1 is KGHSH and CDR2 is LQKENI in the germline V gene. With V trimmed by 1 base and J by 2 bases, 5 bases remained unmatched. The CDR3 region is CASSPRPGQAYEQYF. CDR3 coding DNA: TGTGCCAGCTCACCACGTCCCGGACAGGCCTACGAGCAGTACTTC.

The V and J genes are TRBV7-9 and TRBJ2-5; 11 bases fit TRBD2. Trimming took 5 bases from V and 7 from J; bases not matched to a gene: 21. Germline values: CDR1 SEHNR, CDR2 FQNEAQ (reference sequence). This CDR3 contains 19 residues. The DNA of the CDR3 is TGTGCCAGCAGCCCCCCATTCCGGCTAGCGGGGGGCAAGTCAGGGACCCAGTACTTC. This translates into CASSPPFRLAGGKSGTQYF.

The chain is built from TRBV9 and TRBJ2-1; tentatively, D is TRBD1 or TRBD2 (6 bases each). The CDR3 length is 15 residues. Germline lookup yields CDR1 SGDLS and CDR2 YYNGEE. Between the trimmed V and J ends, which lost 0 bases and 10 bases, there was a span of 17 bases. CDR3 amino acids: CASSVGFWGAREQFF. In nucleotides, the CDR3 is TGTGCCAGCAGCGTAGGATTTTGGGGGGCCAGGGAGCAGTTCTTC.

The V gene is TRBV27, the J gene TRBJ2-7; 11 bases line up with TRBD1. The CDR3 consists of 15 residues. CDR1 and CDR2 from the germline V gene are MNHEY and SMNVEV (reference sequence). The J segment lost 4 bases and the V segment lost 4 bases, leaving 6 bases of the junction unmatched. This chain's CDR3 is CASSWTGGFRYEQYF. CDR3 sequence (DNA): TGTGCCAGCAGTTGGACAGGGGGCTTCCGTTACGAGCAGTACTTC.

Here the CDR3 DNA reads TGCGCCAGCAGCCAAGATTGGCCAGGGCCGACCTACGAGCAGTACTTC. Translation gives CASSQDWPGPTYEQYF. This chain uses TRBV4-3 with TRBJ2-7; tentative D call: TRBD1 (5 bases). V was clipped by 0 bases and J by 2 bases, with 14 bases between them. The CDR3 runs 16 residues. CDR1 and CDR2 from the germline V gene are LGHNA and YSLEER.

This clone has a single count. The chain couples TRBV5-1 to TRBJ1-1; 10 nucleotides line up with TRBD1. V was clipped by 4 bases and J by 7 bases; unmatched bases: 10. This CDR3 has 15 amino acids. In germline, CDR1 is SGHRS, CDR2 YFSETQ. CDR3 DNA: TGCGCCAGCAGCCGAGGGGACAGGGGACAAAATGAAGCTTTCTTT. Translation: CASSRGDRGQNEAFF.

CDR3 DNA sequence: TGTGCCAGCAGTGCCCAGGGAACCGGGGCCAACGTCCTGACTTTC. Translation gives CASSAQGTGANVLTF. The rearrangement links TRBV6-4 to TRBJ2-6; a possible D gene is TRBD1 (5 bases). CDR1 MRHNA and CDR2 SNTAGT come from the germline V gene. The CDR3 has 15 residues. V dropped 4 bases and J dropped 4 bases, with 11 bases sitting between them.

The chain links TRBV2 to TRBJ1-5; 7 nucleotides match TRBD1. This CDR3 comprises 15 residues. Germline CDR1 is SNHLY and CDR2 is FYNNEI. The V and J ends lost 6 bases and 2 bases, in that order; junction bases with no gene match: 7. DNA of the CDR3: TGTGCCAGCAGGGCGACAGGGTCGGGCAATCAGCCCCAGCATTTT. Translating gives CASRATGSGNQPQHF.

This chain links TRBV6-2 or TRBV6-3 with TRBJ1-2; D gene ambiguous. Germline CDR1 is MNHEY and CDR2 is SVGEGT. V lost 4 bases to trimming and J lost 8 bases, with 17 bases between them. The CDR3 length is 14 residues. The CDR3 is CASSFLASRGGYTF. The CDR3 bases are TGTGCCAGCAGTTTTCTGGCCTCGCGTGGGGGCTACACCTTC.

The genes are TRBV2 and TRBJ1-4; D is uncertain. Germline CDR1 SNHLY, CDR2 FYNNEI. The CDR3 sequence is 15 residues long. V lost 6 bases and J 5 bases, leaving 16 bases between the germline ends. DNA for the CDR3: TGTGCCAGCAGGGCTGACTCGGGGAAAAATGAAAAACTGTTTTTT. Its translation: CASRADSGKNEKLFF.

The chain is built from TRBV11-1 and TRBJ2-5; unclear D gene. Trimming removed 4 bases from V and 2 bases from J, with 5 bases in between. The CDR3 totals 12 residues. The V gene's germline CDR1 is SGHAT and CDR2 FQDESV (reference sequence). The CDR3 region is CASSWRQETQYF. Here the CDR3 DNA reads TGTGCCAGCAGCTGGCGGCAAGAGACCCAGTACTTC.

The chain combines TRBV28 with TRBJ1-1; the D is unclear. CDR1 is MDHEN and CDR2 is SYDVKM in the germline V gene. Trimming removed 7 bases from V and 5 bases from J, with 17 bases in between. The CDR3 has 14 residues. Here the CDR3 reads CASKVSGRGTEAFF. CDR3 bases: TGTGCCAGCAAAGTCAGTGGCCGAGGGACTGAAGCTTTCTTT.

CDR3 region: CASSPGFLSYNEQFF. The CDR3 nucleotides are TGTGCCAGCAGCCCAGGCTTCCTATCTTACAATGAGCAGTTCTTC. The chain links TRBV11-3 to TRBJ2-1; D not certain. CDR3 size: 15 residues. Germline V gene sequence: CDR1 SGHNT, CDR2 YENEEA. V was pared by 5 bases and J by 4 bases, with 15 bases between.

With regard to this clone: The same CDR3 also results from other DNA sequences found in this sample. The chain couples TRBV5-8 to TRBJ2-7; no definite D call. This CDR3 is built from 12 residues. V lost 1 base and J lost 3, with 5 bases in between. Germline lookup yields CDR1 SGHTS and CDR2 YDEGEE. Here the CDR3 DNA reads TGTGCCAGCAGCTTGATGAGCTACGAGCAGTACTTC. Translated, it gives CASSLMSYEQYF.

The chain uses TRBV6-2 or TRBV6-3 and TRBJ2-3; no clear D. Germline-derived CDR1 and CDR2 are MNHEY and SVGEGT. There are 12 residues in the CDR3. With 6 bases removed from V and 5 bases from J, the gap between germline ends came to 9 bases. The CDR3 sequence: CASSLGIDTQYF. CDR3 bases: TGTGCCAGCAGCTTAGGGATAGATACGCAGTATTTT.

CDR3 coding DNA: TGTGCCTGGAGTGGGCCCAGTAACTATGGCTACACCTTC. It is translated as CAWSGPSNYGYTF. The chain carries TRBV30 and TRBJ1-2; D not certain. CDR3 length: 13 amino acids. V dropped 1 base and J dropped 1 base, with 7 bases sitting between them. Per germline, CDR1 GTSNPN and CDR2 SVGIG (reference sequence).